This T cell receptor (beta chain) was sequenced for a study of blood T cell repertoires in COVID-19. The overall study: Spain, Italy and the United States supplied samples that represented acute and convalescent COVID-19. T cells, B-cell-depleted T cells, or PBMCs provided the cDNA or gDNA that served as material.

Patients in Seattle were enrolled during active infection, then followed longitudinally. Methods used by the authors: The assay estimated nucleated cells by amplifying reference gene primers. Sequenced by immunoSEQ multiplex PCR; TCRdb stores in-frame clones only, minus some. V, J and clone size reflect that table, while D and trimming were determined from the DNA. Of around 190,000 clones listed, about 76% are singletons. From germline, CDR1 is SGHTA and CDR2 FQGNSA. Trimming left V 6 bases short and J 5 bases short, with 17 bases between. This CDR3 comprises 14 residues. The clonotype was recovered from a woman aged 40-49 years with COVID-19, enrolled during active disease. The sequenced sample consisted of peripheral blood. V is TRBV7-2 and J is TRBJ2-7, with D perhaps TRBD2 (6 bases). The chain's CDR3 is CASRQNPGLHEQYF. CDR3 DNA sequence: TGTGCCAGCAGACAAAATCCGGGACTGCACGAGCAGTACTTC. The entire variable domain, with the rest obtained from reference TRBV7-2 and TRBJ2-7, is as follows: GAGVSQSPSNKVTEKGKDVELRCDPISGHTALYWYRQSLGQGLEFLIYFQGNSAPDKSGLPSDRFSAERTGGSVSTLTIQRTQQEDSAVYLCASRQNPGLHEQYFGPGTRLTVT.